Below are 20 T cell receptor beta chains sequenced from a single sample in a study of liver allograft versus peripheral blood T cells (dated by TCRdb to 2020 to 2022). Background on the whole study: The study compared the T cell receptor repertoires present in transplanted livers with the repertoires present in the peripheral blood of liver transplant recipients.

Instrument used: Illumina MiSeq. The public reads were reanalyzed by TCRdb: fastp trimming at Q25, MiXCR alignment, in-frame beta chains only. Identical CDR3 proteins give one entry, which carries the most common genes and DNA. Here the sample has fewer than 1,500 distinct CDR3 sequences; 16% occur a single time. About 20% of the sample rests with the top ten. Receptors were obtained from a human patient who had a liver transplant. In patients who had a transplant, some T cells may come from the graft donor.

This chain uses TRBV7-9 with TRBJ1-2; tentatively, D is TRBD1 (6 bases). Deletions cut 1 base from V and 6 bases from J, with 12 bases between. Germline CDR1 reads SEHNR; CDR2 reads FQNEAQ (reference sequence). CDR3 size: 14 residues. The CDR3 region has the DNA TGTGCCAGCAGCTTAGGCGGGGGCCCAGATGGCTACACCTTC. Translating it yields CASSLGGGPDGYTF.

By share, this clonotype counts as medium-sized. The chain couples TRBV7-9 to TRBJ2-3; 8 bases line up with TRBD1. Germline CDR1 SEHNR, CDR2 FQNEAQ (reference sequence). With V trimmed by 5 bases and J by 2 bases, 6 bases remained unmatched. The CDR3 covers 15 residues. The CDR3 sequence is CASSTGQGSTDTQYF. For the CDR3, the DNA is TGTGCCAGCAGCACTGGACAGGGTTCCACAGATACGCAGTATTTT.

By share, this clonotype ranks as medium-sized. This chain joins TRBV19 and TRBJ1-2, with a tentative D call TRBD1 (5 bases). V was clipped by 4 bases and J by 6 bases, with 12 bases between them. The CDR3 is made up of 13 amino acids. Germline V gene data show CDR1 as LNHDA and CDR2 as SQIVND (reference sequence). The CDR3 here is CASSTGELHGYTF. Written as DNA, the CDR3 is TGTGCCAGTAGTACGGGGGAGCTTCATGGCTACACCTTC.

Sample share makes this clonotype medium-sized. The chain has TRBV19 and TRBJ2-1, with 7 bases fitting TRBD1. The CDR3 is 13 amino acids. With 3 bases clipped from V and 6 bases from J, the junction kept 2 bases outside the gene matches. Germline V gene sequence: CDR1 LNHDA, CDR2 SQIVND (reference sequence). CDR3 in DNA: TGTGCCAGTAGTATGGGACAGTTCAATGAGCAGTTCTTC. It encodes CASSMGQFNEQFF.

A note on this clonotype: A far larger clone is a single base away, which makes a read error likely. The J gene is TRBJ2-7, the V gene TRBV19; TRBD1 aligns across 9 bases. CDR1 and CDR2 (germline): LNHDA, SQIVND (reference sequence). V shed 7 bases and J 7 bases; nucleotides not matched to a gene: 5. This CDR3 has 12 amino acids. CDR3 DNA: TGTGCCAGTACTACAGGGGGCAATGAGCAGTACTTC. Its protein is CASTTGGNEQYF.

This clonotype is medium-sized within its sample. The V and J genes are TRBV6-1 and TRBJ2-7; TRBD2 matches 10 bases. The CDR3 is made up of 17 amino acids. The germline gives CDR1 MNHNS, CDR2 SASEGT. V dropped 5 bases and J dropped 1; count of bases not matched to a gene: 11. This chain's CDR3 is CASSRKRTSGISYEQYF. The CDR3 coding sequence is TGTGCCAGCAGTAGAAAAAGGACTAGCGGCATTTCCTACGAGCAGTACTTC.

By share, this clonotype ranks as medium-sized (0.01 to 0.1%). This sequence joins TRBV13 and TRBJ2-7; D is perhaps TRBD1 or TRBD2 (5 bases each). CDR3 length equals 14 residues. V was clipped by 0 bases and J by 2 bases, with 8 bases between them. Germline CDR1 PRHDT, CDR2 FYEKMQ (reference sequence). The CDR3 region is CASSLGGDPYEQYF. In DNA form, the CDR3 reads TGTGCCAGCAGCTTAGGCGGGGACCCCTACGAGCAGTACTTC.

This clonotype counts as medium-sized. The chain combines TRBV6-6 with TRBJ1-1; possible D gene TRBD1, 6 bases. Germline V CDR1 and CDR2: MNHNY, SVGAGI (reference sequence). The CDR3 runs 13 residues. Trimming left V 2 bases short and J 6 bases short, with 10 bases between. CDR3 sequence reads: CASSYPTGSEAFF. The CDR3 bases are TGTGCCAGCAGTTACCCTACAGGGTCTGAAGCTTTCTTT.

This chain uses TRBV7-9 with TRBJ1-2, with unresolved D. The CDR3 runs 13 residues. The germline CDR1 and CDR2 sequences are SEHNR and FQNEAQ (reference sequence). V lost 1 base and J lost 0, with 3 bases in between. The CDR3 loop reads CASSLGANYGYTF. The CDR3, as DNA: TGTGCCAGCAGCTTAGGAGCTAACTATGGCTACACCTTC.

In this sample, this clonotype is medium-sized (0.01 to 0.1%). The J gene is TRBJ2-7, the V gene TRBV10-3; D is ambiguous. Germline V CDR1 and CDR2: ENHRY, SYGVKD. The CDR3 totals 14 residues. Trimming stripped 5 bases from V and 7 bases from J, with 18 bases between. This CDR3 reads CAISPTSDNREQYF. The CDR3 DNA follows: TGTGCCATCAGTCCGACATCGGATAATCGGGAGCAGTACTTC.

To note about this clonotype: This sequence is one base from a far larger clone and is likely a read error. The chain links TRBV28 to TRBJ1-6; unclear D gene. The V gene lost 7 bases and the J gene lost 4 bases, with 17 bases spanning the gap. The V gene's germline CDR1 is MDHEN and CDR2 SYDVKM. This CDR3 has 16 amino acids. Here the CDR3 DNA reads TGTGCCAGCAATACCACCCCAGGCGGTTATAATTCACCCCTCCACTTT. It is translated as CASNTTPGGYNSPLHF.

In its sample, this clonotype is medium-sized. The chain links TRBV27 to TRBJ2-5, with D possibly matching TRBD2 (6 bases). This CDR3 contains 15 residues. In germline, CDR1 is MNHEY, CDR2 SMNVEV (reference sequence). V gave up 5 bases and J gave up 5 bases, with 18 bases separating them. The CDR3 bases are TGTGCCAGCAGTCCCAGGAGGGCGTTGGGGGAGACCCAGTACTTC. The encoded protein is CASSPRRALGETQYF.

This clonotype is large. The genes are TRBV24-1 and TRBJ1-1; no clear D gene. Trimming stripped 2 bases from V and 1 base from J, with 4 bases between. Per germline, CDR1 KGHDR and CDR2 SFDVKD. This CDR3 spans 13 amino acids. In DNA form, the CDR3 reads TGTGCCACCAGTGATTGGGGGAACACTGAAGCTTTCTTT. Translated, it gives CATSDWGNTEAFF.

Relative to its sample, this clonotype is hyperexpanded. The gene calls are TRBV10-3 and TRBJ1-2; 7 nucleotides agree with TRBD1. Per the germline V gene, CDR1 is ENHRY and CDR2 is SYGVKD. Losses at the gene ends were 0 bases for V and 7 bases for J; bases not matched to a gene: 11. The CDR3 spans 16 residues. CDR3 sequence (DNA): TGTGCCATCAGTGAGTCGGACAGGTCGGCGGGTGGTGGCTACACCTTC. Its protein is CAISESDRSAGGGYTF.

By share, this clonotype counts as medium-sized (0.01 to 0.1%). The V call is TRBV13, the J call TRBJ2-7, with 14 bases that match TRBD2. CDR3 length equals 15 residues. Losses at the gene ends were 3 bases for V and 4 bases for J; bases not matched to a gene: 2. Germline CDR1 reads PRHDT; CDR2 reads FYEKMQ (reference sequence). CDR3 nucleotides: TGTGCCAGCAGCTTCGGGACTAGCGGGAGTTACGAGCAGTACTTC. Translation gives CASSFGTSGSYEQYF.

By proportion, this clonotype is medium-sized. The chain recombines TRBV29-1 with TRBJ2-7; no firm D call. Per the germline V gene, CDR1 is SQVTM and CDR2 is ANQGSEA. The germline V and J ends were trimmed by 6 bases and 3 bases, with 15 bases remaining between them. This CDR3 contains 13 residues. The CDR3 loop reads CSVFDPPGYEQYF. For the CDR3, the DNA is TGCAGCGTCTTTGATCCTCCCGGCTACGAGCAGTACTTC.

This clonotype counts as large. The CDR3 reads CAYDNMNTEAFF. CDR3 coding DNA: TGTGCCTACGACAACATGAACACTGAAGCTTTCTTT. V is TRBV30 and J is TRBJ1-1, with no clear D. The length of the CDR3 is 12 residues. Between the trimmed V and J ends, which lost 7 bases and 0 bases, there was a span of 9 bases. Germline V gene sequence: CDR1 GTSNPN, CDR2 SVGIG (reference sequence).

The chain has TRBV5-1 and TRBJ2-1; 7 bases fit TRBD2. J gave up 7 bases and V 2 bases, and 9 bases lay outside the gene matches. Germline CDR1 and CDR2: SGHRS and YFSETQ. The CDR3 spans 15 residues. The CDR3 DNA reads TGCGCCAGCAGCTTTCGGGGAGGGTCAAATAATGAGCAGTTCTTC. Translation: CASSFRGGSNNEQFF.

This clonotype is labeled as medium-sized. The chain couples TRBV12-3 or TRBV12-4 to TRBJ1-5; TRBD1 matches 7 bases. The CDR3 loop spans 15 amino acids. V lost 6 bases to trimming and J lost 5 bases; unmatched junction nucleotides: 10. The CDR3 bases are TGTGCCAGCAGCCAGGGACAGCTTTCGGATCAGCCCCAGCATTTT. Translated, it gives CASSQGQLSDQPQHF.

This chain links TRBV20-1 with TRBJ2-7, with TRBD1 identical over 7 bases. This CDR3 region has 10 residues. The germline V gene encodes CDR1 DFQATT and CDR2 SNEGSKA (reference sequence). The chain's CDR3 is CRAGGYEQYF. The CDR3 nucleotides are TGCAGAGCAGGGGGCTACGAGCAGTACTTC.